These 23 T cell receptor beta chains were sequenced from one sample in a study of blood T cell repertoires in COVID-19. Assay: immunoSEQ multiplex PCR; the TCRdb copy retains only in-frame clones and omits some. The sample includes 150,000 to 200,000 clones, about 86% of them seen just once. Sequenced: PBMCs or T cells enriched from blood (not recorded which). The receptors were sampled from a woman in her 40s in a cohort exposed to, infected with or recovered from COVID-19 (not recorded which).

V usage is TRBV21-1 and J usage is TRBJ2-3; whether TRBD2, the table's D call, matches the DNA was not checked. TRBV21-1 is a listed pseudogene. This CDR3 contains 14 residues. The CDR3 loop is CASVGLSPLDTQYF. The CDR3 DNA is TGTGCCAGCGTCGGACTATCCCCTTTGGATACGCAGTATTTT.

The chain is built from TRBV7-6 and TRBJ2-7; 14 bases line up with TRBD2. Germline assignment: CDR1 SGHVS and CDR2 FNYEAQ. V lost 2 bases and J lost 2; bases outside the gene matches: 11. The CDR3 sequence is 19 residues long. CDR3 residues: CASSLNRLAGGPWTYEQYF. The CDR3 DNA follows: TGTGCCAGCAGCTTAAATCGACTAGCGGGAGGGCCGTGGACCTACGAGCAGTACTTC. The variable domain in full, completed from reference TRBV7-6 and TRBJ2-7, reads GAGVSQSPRYKVTKRGQDVALRCDPISGHVSLYWYRQALGQGPEFLTYFNYEAQQDKSGLPNDRFSAERPEGSISTLTIQRTEQRDSAMYRCASSLNRLAGGPWTYEQYFGPGTRLTVT.

J is TRBJ1-1 and V is TRBV6-2 or TRBV6-3; no reliable D call. This CDR3 contains 15 residues. Trimming took 2 bases from V and 4 from J, leaving 14 bases between them. Germline CDR1 and CDR2: MNHEY and SVGEGT. This CDR3 is CASSYQPGWVTEAFF. CDR3 DNA sequence: TGTGCCAGCAGTTACCAACCGGGTTGGGTCACTGAAGCTTTCTTT.

The chain is built from TRBV27 and TRBJ1-2; 9 bases match TRBD1. Germline V gene sequence: CDR1 MNHEY, CDR2 SMNVEV (reference sequence). Trimming removed 6 bases from V and 2 bases from J; junction bases left unmatched: 16. The CDR3 spans 18 residues. The CDR3 DNA reads as TGTGCCAGCAGGGGGGACCGGGACAGGGAATTCGGAAACTATGGCTACACCTTC. Translating gives CASRGDRDREFGNYGYTF.

The chain is built from TRBV5-1 and TRBJ2-7; tentatively, D is TRBD1 (7 bases). V lost 1 base to trimming and J lost 2 bases, with 13 bases between them. The CDR3 has 15 amino acids. CDR1 is SGHRS, CDR2 YFSETQ, per germline. In DNA, the CDR3 is TGCGCCAGCAGCTTGAGGGCAGGGGGGCCCTACGAGCAGTACTTC. Translating it yields CASSLRAGGPYEQYF.

This clone was seen a single time. The chain uses TRBV5-1 and TRBJ1-1, with D possibly being TRBD1 (6 bases). V shed 5 bases and J shed 1 base, with 24 bases lying between them. The CDR3 sequence is 18 residues long. From germline, CDR1 is SGHRS and CDR2 YFSETQ. CDR3 in amino acids: CASRQRIRQDAQNTEAFF. The DNA of the CDR3 is TGCGCCAGCAGGCAAAGGATTCGACAGGATGCGCAGAACACTGAAGCTTTCTTT.

The V call is TRBV11-2, the J call TRBJ2-1; 8 bases match TRBD2. This CDR3 has 16 amino acids. Trimming took 3 bases from V and 7 from J; bases not matched to a gene: 11. The germline V gene has CDR1 SGHAT and CDR2 FQNNGV. CDR3 residues: CASSLGGTSILNEQFF. The CDR3 DNA follows: TGTGCCAGCAGCTTGGGAGGGACTAGTATATTGAATGAGCAGTTCTTC.

The V call is TRBV11-3, the J call TRBJ2-7, with a weak D call TRBD1 (5 bases). This CDR3 contains 16 residues. V lost 1 base to trimming and J lost 2 bases, with 15 bases between them. Germline-derived CDR1 and CDR2 are SGHNT and YENEEA. Here the CDR3 DNA reads TGTGCCAGCAGCTTAGGTTTCAGGGTGGGCACCTACGAGCAGTACTTC. It translates to CASSLGFRVGTYEQYF.

V is TRBV5-5 and J is TRBJ2-3; no clear D. Trimming took 4 bases from V and 4 from J, leaving 10 bases between them. The CDR3 is 13 residues long. Germline V gene lookup returns CDR1 SGHKS and CDR2 YYEKEE (reference sequence). Here the CDR3 DNA reads TGTGCCAGCAGCCCGGGTGCAGCAGATACGCAGTATTTT. It specifies CASSPGAADTQYF.

The gene calls are TRBV7-8 and TRBJ1-1; 8 positions agree with TRBD1. V gave up 5 bases and J gave up 7 bases; unmatched junction bases: 9. This CDR3 region has 14 residues. Germline V CDR1 and CDR2: SGHVS, FQNEAQ. CDR3 bases: TGTGCCAGCAGCCCGGACAGGGCAACCCTTGAAGCTTTCTTT. Translation gives CASSPDRATLEAFF.

J is TRBJ2-7 and V is TRBV6-5, with D hard to call. CDR3 size: 12 residues. Per germline, CDR1 MNHEY and CDR2 SVGAGI. V was trimmed by 8 bases and J by 0 bases, leaving 8 bases between them. CDR3 DNA: TGTGCCAGCGGCGACAACTCCTACGAGCAGTACTTC. This gives the protein CASGDNSYEQYF.

The chain recombines TRBV2 with TRBJ1-1; D is unclear. Trimming removed 7 bases from V and 4 bases from J, with 13 bases in between. Germline CDR1 reads SNHLY; CDR2 reads FYNNEI. This CDR3 contains 13 residues. The CDR3 spells CASTADTFTEAFF. The CDR3 region has the DNA TGTGCCAGCACCGCGGATACATTCACTGAAGCTTTCTTT.

The chain joins TRBV7-2 to TRBJ1-2; D might be TRBD1 (6 bases). CDR3 length equals 16 residues. Trimming shortened V by 5 bases and J by 2 bases, and 18 bases separated the two germline ends. Per the germline V gene, CDR1 is SGHTA and CDR2 is FQGNSA. CDR3 region: CASSLGQPTINYGYTF. As DNA, the CDR3 is TGTGCCAGCAGCCTAGGACAGCCGACAATCAACTATGGCTACACCTTC.

The genes are TRBV11-2 and TRBJ1-4; D is perhaps TRBD1 (6 bases). Germline loops: CDR1 SGHAT, CDR2 FQNNGV. The CDR3 extends over 14 amino acids. The germline V and J ends were trimmed by 3 bases and 3 bases, with 8 bases remaining between them. CDR3: CASSFHRANEKLFF. The CDR3 DNA reads TGTGCCAGCAGCTTTCACAGGGCTAATGAAAAACTGTTTTTT.

V is TRBV7-8 and J is TRBJ2-7; TRBD2 matches 9 bases. This CDR3 contains 14 residues. After removal of 1 base from V and 5 bases from J, the junction contained 3 bases not matched to a gene. The V gene's germline CDR1 is SGHVS and CDR2 FQNEAQ. The CDR3 bases are TGTGCCAGCAGCTTAGGTAGGACTAGCGACGAGCAGTACTTC. The encoded protein is CASSLGRTSDEQYF.

The chain joins TRBV25-1 to TRBJ2-1; D gene unclear. Trimming took off 0 bases at V and 4 bases at J, with 10 bases between the two ends. The germline gives CDR1 MGHDK, CDR2 SYGVNS. The CDR3 totals 15 residues. DNA of the CDR3: TGTGCCAGCAGTGAATATACTACCACTTACAATGAGCAGTTCTTC. This sequence encodes CASSEYTTTYNEQFF. Supplemented by reference TRBV25-1 and TRBJ2-1, the full variable domain reads EADIYQTPRYLVIGTGKKITLECSQTMGHDKMYWYQQDPGMELHLIHYSYGVNSTEKGDLSSESTVSRIRTEHFPLTLESARPSHTSQYLCASSEYTTTYNEQFFGPGTRLTVL.

The V and J genes are TRBV5-1 and TRBJ1-1; possible D gene TRBD1, 6 bases. The CDR3 is 15 residues long. V was pared by 5 bases and J by 0 bases, with 14 bases between. CDR1 SGHRS and CDR2 YFSETQ come from the germline V gene. CDR3 in amino acids: CASRLTGSMNTEAFF. DNA of the CDR3: TGCGCCAGCAGGCTGACAGGATCAATGAACACTGAAGCTTTCTTT.

The V call is TRBV3-1 (or the pseudogene TRBV3-2), the J call TRBJ2-5; a possible D gene is TRBD2 (5 bases). Germline V gene data show CDR1 as LGHDT and CDR2 as YNNKEL (reference sequence). The length of the CDR3 is 14 residues. Trimming cost V 4 bases and J 5 bases, with 14 bases left between them. CDR3 nucleotides: TGTGCCAGCAGCCCCCGGGGTGACGGTGAGACCCAGTACTTC. It is translated as CASSPRGDGETQYF.

This rearrangement joins TRBV5-4 to TRBJ2-1; D is perhaps TRBD1 (6 bases). With 1 base removed from V and 5 bases from J, the gap between germline ends came to 13 bases. The V gene's germline CDR1 is SGHNT and CDR2 YYREEE (reference sequence). CDR3 length: 15 residues. CDR3 in amino acids: CASSLRGYIDNEQFF. Written as DNA, the CDR3 is TGTGCCAGCAGCTTGAGGGGGTATATTGACAATGAGCAGTTCTTC.

The V and J genes are TRBV13 and TRBJ1-4, with D possibly TRBD1 on 5 matching bases. The V gene's germline CDR1 is PRHDT and CDR2 FYEKMQ (reference sequence). V lost 3 bases to trimming and J lost 0 bases, with 8 bases between them. The CDR3 runs 15 residues. CDR3 sequence (DNA): TGTGCCAGCAGCTTTCACAGGACAACTAATGAAAAACTGTTTTTT. The encoded protein is CASSFHRTTNEKLFF.

This clone was recorded once. The CDR3 sequence is CASSTPGQLNTEAFF. Here the CDR3 DNA reads TGTGCCAGCAGCACCCCGGGACAGCTAAACACTGAAGCTTTCTTT. V usage is TRBV5-6 and J usage is TRBJ1-1, with 7 nucleotides matching TRBD1. CDR1 and CDR2 from the germline V gene are SGHDT and YYEEEE. After removal of 4 bases from V and 2 bases from J, the junction contained 8 bases not matched to a gene. This CDR3 is 15 amino acids long. Full variable domain (remainder filled in from reference TRBV5-6 and TRBJ1-1): DAGVTQSPTHLIKTRGQQVTLRCSPKSGHDTVSWYQQALGQGPQFIFQYYEEEERQRGNFPDRFSGHQFPNYSSELNVNALLLGDSALYLCASSTPGQLNTEAFFGQGTRLTVV.

J is TRBJ1-6 and V is TRBV28, with 9 bases aligning to TRBD1. The V and J ends lost 6 bases and 10 bases, in that order; junction bases with no gene match: 10. The CDR3 consists of 15 residues. The germline CDR1 and CDR2 sequences are MDHEN and SYDVKM. CDR3 sequence reads: CASRSAGTGYSPLHF. CDR3 nucleotides: TGTGCCAGCAGATCAGCCGGGACAGGGTACTCACCCCTCCACTTT.

This clone showed up just a few times. V usage is TRBV4-1 and J usage is TRBJ1-2; TRBD1 is a possible D gene (6 bases). Per the germline V gene, CDR1 is MGHRA and CDR2 is YSYEKL. V was cut by 4 bases and J by 4 bases, with 16 bases left in between. The CDR3 length is 15 residues. The CDR3 reads CASSLEPKQGYGYTF. CDR3 nucleotides: TGCGCCAGCAGCCTCGAACCCAAACAGGGCTATGGCTACACCTTC.